These T cell receptor beta chains were read from a single sample in a study of blood T cell repertoires in COVID-19. Produced via immunoSEQ multiplex PCR; TCRdb's table is partial and in-frame only. There are some 180,000 clones in the sample; approximately 80% occur only once, and roughly 14% lies in the top ten. The sequencing input was PBMCs or T cells enriched from blood (not recorded which). The source of these receptors is a man in his sixties who had been exposed to COVID-19. CDR3s include the opening cysteine and the closing phenylalanine or tryptophan. D genes are given only for firm matches. Clone size is given for some rows only: seen once, a few or many times, or a class if the clone is expanded.

TRBJ1-6 - TRBD1 TRBV5-1 CASSPRTGATDSPLHF TGCGCCAGCAGCCCACGGACAGGGGCTACGGATTCACCCCTCCACTTT
TRBJ1-3 - - TRBV19 CASSTWDGTLSGGNTIYF TGTGCCAGTAGTACCTGGGACGGGACTCTCTCGGGAGGAAACACCATATATTTT
TRBJ2-2 once - TRBV11-2 CASSLTGANTGELFF TGTGCCAGCAGCCTGACAGGAGCGAACACCGGGGAGCTGTTTTTT
TRBJ2-7 - - TRBV21-1 CASSKRITHLKLAGYSYEQYF TGTGCCAGCAGCAAAAGGATCACCCACCTCAAACTAGCGGGGTACTCCTACGAGCAGTACTTC
TRBJ1-2 - - TRBV3-1/TRBV3-2 CASSQGGPNGYTF TGTGCCAGCAGCCAAGGTGGTCCTAATGGCTACACCTTC
TRBJ2-7 - - TRBV28 CASSPLTYEQYF TGTGCCAGCAGCCCCCTAACCTACGAGCAGTACTTC
TRBJ1-6 - TRBD1 TRBV30 CAWSPTGETLHF TGTGCCTGGAGTCCTACAGGGGAAACCCTCCACTTT
TRBJ1-2 - TRBD1 TRBV30 CAWSPRGQGNGYTF TGTGCCTGGAGCCCTCGGGGACAGGGGAATGGCTACACCTTC
TRBJ2-3 - TRBD2 TRBV7-2 CASSSLAGGPGKSTDTQYF TGTGCCAGCAGCTCGCTAGCGGGAGGGCCGGGGAAAAGCACAGATACGCAGTATTTT
TRBJ1-1 - TRBD1 TRBV7-9 CVSAGGVKNTEAFF TGTGTTAGCGCAGGGGGTGTAAAGAACACTGAAGCTTTCTTT
TRBJ1-1 - - TRBV7-3 CASSLRGGVTEAFF TGTGCCAGCAGCTTACGAGGAGGGGTCACTGAAGCTTTCTTT
TRBJ2-7 - - TRBV29-1 CSAWDILSYEQYF TGCAGCGCTTGGGACATTCTCTCCTACGAGCAGTACTTC
TRBJ2-5 - TRBD2 TRBV4-1 CASSLSGTLLETQYF TGCGCCAGCAGCCTTAGCGGGACGCTCTTAGAGACCCAGTACTTC
TRBJ1-2 - TRBD1 TRBV6-5 CASSYPGQGGNYGYTF TGTGCCAGCAGTTACCCAGGACAGGGGGGGAACTATGGCTACACCTTC
TRBJ2-7 - TRBD1 TRBV12-3/TRBV12-4 CASSPGQYEQYF TGTGCCAGCAGCCCGGGACAGTACGAGCAGTACTTC
TRBJ2-5 - TRBD2 TRBV5-1 CASSSSGSRGETQYF TGCGCCAGCAGCTCTAGCGGGAGCCGGGGAGAGACCCAGTACTTC
TRBJ2-1 few - TRBV9 CASSVAVQYYNEQFF TGTGCCAGCAGCGTAGCTGTGCAGTACTACAATGAGCAGTTCTTC
TRBJ1-1 - - TRBV28 CASSSLPTEAFF TGTGCCAGCAGTTCCCTACCCACGGAAGCTTTCTTT
TRBJ2-5 - TRBD2 TRBV9 CASSTGTSGFKETQYF TGTGCCAGCAGCACCGGGACTAGCGGGTTTAAAGAGACCCAGTACTTC
TRBJ1-6 - - TRBV10-2 CASSVQGHGSPLHF TGCGCCAGCAGTGTACAGGGCCACGGGTCACCCCTCCACTTT
TRBJ2-5 - - TRBV27 CASSLGGVATQYF TGTGCCAGCAGTTTGGGGGGTGTTGCGACCCAGTACTTC
TRBJ1-1 - - TRBV24-1 CATSDSTLQAFF TGTGCCACCAGTGATAGTACGCTACAAGCTTTCTTT